This is a list of T cell receptor beta chains from one sample in a study of blood T cell repertoires in COVID-19. The repertoire was sequenced with immunoSEQ multiplex PCR; TCRdb's copy has only in-frame clones and lacks some. This sample has roughly 36,000 clones, with roughly 84% found just once. Sequences were obtained from peripheral blood. These TCRs come from a human donor in a cohort sampled during active COVID-19. Both conserved end residues are part of each CDR3. Fields, in order: CDR3 length, V gene, CDR3 protein.

cdr3_length: 13
v_call: TRBV6-6
cdr3_aa: CASRPQGYQPQHF

cdr3_length: 13
v_call: TRBV4-1
cdr3_aa: CASSQDQGNIQYF

cdr3_length: 13
v_call: TRBV12-3/TRBV12-4
cdr3_aa: CASSFETEYEQYF

cdr3_length: 13
v_call: TRBV12-3/TRBV12-4
cdr3_aa: CASSPVLISEQFF

cdr3_length: 17
v_call: TRBV28
cdr3_aa: CASSLLSGGASYNEQFF

cdr3_length: 14
v_call: TRBV27
cdr3_aa: CASSYSKPSYEQYF

cdr3_length: 15
v_call: TRBV9
cdr3_aa: CASSASGNMNTEAFF

cdr3_length: 15
v_call: TRBV5-1
cdr3_aa: CASSLLAGVNNEQFF

cdr3_length: 12
v_call: TRBV7-9
cdr3_aa: CASSETDYEQYF

cdr3_length: 14
v_call: TRBV28
cdr3_aa: CASSSEQGHNEQFF

cdr3_length: 15
v_call: TRBV5-6
cdr3_aa: CASSFTGGGSLGQYF

cdr3_length: 14
v_call: TRBV2
cdr3_aa: CASSAGRLRDEQYF

cdr3_length: 14
v_call: TRBV4-1
cdr3_aa: CASSPSREYNEQFF

cdr3_length: 14
v_call: TRBV13
cdr3_aa: CASSFWTSETEQFF

cdr3_length: 19
v_call: TRBV14
cdr3_aa: CASSLLTGLAGGSYNEQFF

cdr3_length: 15
v_call: TRBV11-2
cdr3_aa: CASSFSRGGANVLTF

cdr3_length: 13
v_call: TRBV28
cdr3_aa: CASVRGGGNEQFF

cdr3_length: 16
v_call: TRBV5-4
cdr3_aa: CASSLAPSGGEETQYF

cdr3_length: 16
v_call: TRBV11-2
cdr3_aa: CASSLGVAGGSDTQYF

cdr3_length: 15
v_call: TRBV2
cdr3_aa: CASSERRGGTDTQYF

cdr3_length: 17
v_call: TRBV18
cdr3_aa: CASSGQGVYANTGELFF

cdr3_length: 12
v_call: TRBV2
cdr3_aa: CASSRESYEQYF

cdr3_length: 14
v_call: TRBV5-4
cdr3_aa: CASSKDRTDSGYTF

cdr3_length: 15
v_call: TRBV6-5
cdr3_aa: CASTRKSRSNQPQHF

cdr3_length: 16
v_call: TRBV4-1
cdr3_aa: CASSQDPGSSSYEQYF

cdr3_length: 12
v_call: TRBV7-3
cdr3_aa: CASSHPGETQYF

cdr3_length: 15
v_call: TRBV18
cdr3_aa: CASSPGESGNSPLHF

cdr3_length: 12
v_call: TRBV28
cdr3_aa: CASSLQGLGYTF

cdr3_length: 13
v_call: TRBV30
cdr3_aa: CATDQGQGDEQYF

cdr3_length: 15
v_call: TRBV19
cdr3_aa: CASSIPGLAKNIQYF

cdr3_length: 15
v_call: TRBV5-4
cdr3_aa: CASSSWGLVTDTQYF

cdr3_length: 13
v_call: TRBV5-1
cdr3_aa: CASSTRGAAEAFF

cdr3_length: 16
v_call: TRBV5-6
cdr3_aa: CASSLGGLAAMETQYF

cdr3_length: 15
v_call: TRBV6-2/TRBV6-3
cdr3_aa: CASSSPPQGVYGYTF

cdr3_length: 15
v_call: TRBV11-3
cdr3_aa: CASSSGGGDPDTQYF

cdr3_length: 14
v_call: TRBV7-9
cdr3_aa: CASSFMGRETEAFF

cdr3_length: 17
v_call: TRBV5-1
cdr3_aa: CASSLGRQGVAKNIQYF

cdr3_length: 17
v_call: TRBV5-4
cdr3_aa: CASSLDPGRGITDTQYF

cdr3_length: 14
v_call: TRBV5-4
cdr3_aa: CASSGGGAQETQYF

cdr3_length: 16
v_call: TRBV18
cdr3_aa: CASSPPGTASSYEQYF

cdr3_length: 11
v_call: TRBV28
cdr3_aa: CASRGHRTQYF

cdr3_length: 12
v_call: TRBV6-2/TRBV6-3
cdr3_aa: CASSLQAYEQYF

cdr3_length: 13
v_call: TRBV15
cdr3_aa: CATSRQGQETQYF

cdr3_length: 13
v_call: TRBV10-3
cdr3_aa: CATQGKLDYGYTF

cdr3_length: 16
v_call: TRBV30
cdr3_aa: CAWSVVRVGANYGYTF

cdr3_length: 17
v_call: TRBV4-3
cdr3_aa: CASSQAPLDRENSPLHF

cdr3_length: 15
v_call: TRBV7-8
cdr3_aa: CASSPRSRVNEKLFF

cdr3_length: 12
v_call: TRBV2
cdr3_aa: CASRADYNEQFF

cdr3_length: 15
v_call: TRBV19
cdr3_aa: CASTRGGQGGNIQYF

cdr3_length: 15
v_call: TRBV6-2/TRBV6-3
cdr3_aa: CASSNHGTGGNEQYF

cdr3_length: 15
v_call: TRBV2
cdr3_aa: CASSSTGTEYYGYTF

cdr3_length: 14
v_call: TRBV5-1
cdr3_aa: CASSLNGQGGELFF

cdr3_length: 16
v_call: TRBV5-6
cdr3_aa: CASSPTGTGAYNEQFF